This TCR beta chain was identified during a study of Graves' ophthalmopathy and Graves' hyperthyroidism. As for the study in general: The authors collected peripheral blood at initial diagnosis, before any treatment.

Ophthalmopathy donors were characterized by moderate-to-severe activity, CAS of at least 3, NOSPECS of at least 4, and duration under 3 months. Ineligible for inclusion were patients with other autoimmune diseases, uncontrolled infections, pregnancy or lactation. V lost 11 bases, J lost 1 base, and 14 bases lay in between. Germline-derived CDR1 and CDR2 are SEHNR and FQNEAQ (reference sequence). The CDR3 sequence is 13 residues long. Amplified material comprised TCR beta CDR3 regions derived from RNA transcripts. The library came from an HTBI-primed first-round RT-PCR and a second-round multiplex PCR. MiXCR, run by TCRdb on the multiplex PCR reads, gives a single entry per CDR3 protein. The table lists around 600,000 distinct CDR3 sequences, about two fifths of them singletons, with 3% to 4% in the top ten. The table lists this clonotype with a few counts. A much bigger clone sits one base away, suggesting this may be a read error.

Sequencing was done on a sample of peripheral blood. The sequence came from an adult man with Graves' ophthalmopathy. The V gene is TRBV7-9, the J gene TRBJ1-1, with no clear D. CDR3 sequence: CAGIRLGNTEAFF. The CDR3 DNA reads TGTGCCGGCATCAGATTGGGGAACACTGAAGCTTTCTTT.